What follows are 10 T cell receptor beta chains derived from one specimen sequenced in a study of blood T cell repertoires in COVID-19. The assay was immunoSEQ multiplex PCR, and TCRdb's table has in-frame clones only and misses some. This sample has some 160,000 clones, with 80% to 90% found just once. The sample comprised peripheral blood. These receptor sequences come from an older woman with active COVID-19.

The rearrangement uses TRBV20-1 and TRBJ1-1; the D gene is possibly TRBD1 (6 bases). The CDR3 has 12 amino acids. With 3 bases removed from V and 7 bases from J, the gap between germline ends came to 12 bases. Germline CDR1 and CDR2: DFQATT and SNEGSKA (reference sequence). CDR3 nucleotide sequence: TGCAGTGCTAGTCGGCAGGGGAATGAAGCTTTCTTT. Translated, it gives CSASRQGNEAFF.

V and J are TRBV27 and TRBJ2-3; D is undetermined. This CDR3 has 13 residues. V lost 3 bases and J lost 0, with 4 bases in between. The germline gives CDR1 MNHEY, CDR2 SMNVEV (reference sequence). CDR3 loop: CASSFPSTDTQYF. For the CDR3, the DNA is TGTGCCAGCAGTTTCCCTAGCACAGATACGCAGTATTTT.

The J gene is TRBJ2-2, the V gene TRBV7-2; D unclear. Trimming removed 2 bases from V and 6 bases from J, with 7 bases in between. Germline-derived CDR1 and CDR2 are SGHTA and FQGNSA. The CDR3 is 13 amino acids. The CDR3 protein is CASSLTSAGELFF. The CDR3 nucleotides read TGTGCCAGCAGCTTAACGAGCGCCGGGGAGCTGTTTTTT.

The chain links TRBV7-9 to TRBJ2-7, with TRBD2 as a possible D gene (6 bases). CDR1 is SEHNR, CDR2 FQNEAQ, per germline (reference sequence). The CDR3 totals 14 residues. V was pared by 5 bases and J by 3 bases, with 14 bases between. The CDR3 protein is CASSRRDGYYEQYF. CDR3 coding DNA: TGTGCCAGCAGCCGGAGGGACGGATACTACGAGCAGTACTTC.

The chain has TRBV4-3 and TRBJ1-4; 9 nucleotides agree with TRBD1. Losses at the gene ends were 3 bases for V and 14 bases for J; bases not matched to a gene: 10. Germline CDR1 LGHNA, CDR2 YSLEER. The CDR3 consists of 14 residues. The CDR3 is CASSHSGRTGDLFF. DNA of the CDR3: TGCGCCAGCAGCCATTCCGGTCGGACAGGGGACCTGTTTTTT.

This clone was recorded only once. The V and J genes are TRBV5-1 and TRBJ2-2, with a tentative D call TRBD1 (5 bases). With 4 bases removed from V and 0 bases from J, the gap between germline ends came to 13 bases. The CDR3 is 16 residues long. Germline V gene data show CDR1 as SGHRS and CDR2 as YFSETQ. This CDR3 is CASSISRAPNTGELFF. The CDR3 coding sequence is TGCGCCAGCAGCATATCCAGGGCCCCGAACACCGGGGAGCTGTTTTTT.

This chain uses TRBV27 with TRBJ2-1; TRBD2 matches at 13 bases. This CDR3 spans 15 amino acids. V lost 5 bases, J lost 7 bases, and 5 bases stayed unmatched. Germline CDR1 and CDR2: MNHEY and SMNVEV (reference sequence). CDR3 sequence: CASSAGTSGTNEQFF. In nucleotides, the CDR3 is TGTGCCAGCAGTGCGGGGACTAGCGGGACTAATGAGCAGTTCTTC.

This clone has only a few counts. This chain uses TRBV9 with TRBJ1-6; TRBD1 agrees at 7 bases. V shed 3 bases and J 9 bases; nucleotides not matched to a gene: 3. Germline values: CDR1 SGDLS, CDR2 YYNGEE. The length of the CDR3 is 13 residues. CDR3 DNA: TGTGCCAGCAGCGCAGGGGGTCGTTCACCCCTCCACTTT. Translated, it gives CASSAGGRSPLHF.

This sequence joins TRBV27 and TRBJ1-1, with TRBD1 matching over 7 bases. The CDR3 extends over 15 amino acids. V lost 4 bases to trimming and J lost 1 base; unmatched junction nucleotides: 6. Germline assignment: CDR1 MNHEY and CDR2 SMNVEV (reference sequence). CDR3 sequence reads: CASSSLTGSNTEAFF. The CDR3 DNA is TGTGCCAGCAGTTCCCTGACAGGGTCGAACACTGAAGCTTTCTTT.

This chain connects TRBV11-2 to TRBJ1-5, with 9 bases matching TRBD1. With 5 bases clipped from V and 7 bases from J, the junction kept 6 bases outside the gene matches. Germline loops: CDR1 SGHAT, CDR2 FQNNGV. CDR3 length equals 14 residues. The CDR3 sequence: CASSADRGGQPQHF. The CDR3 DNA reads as TGTGCCAGCAGCGCGGACAGGGGTGGGCAGCCCCAGCATTTT.